This T cell receptor (beta chain) was profiled in a study of identical twins. General study findings and limits: Conclusions leaned on cross-sectional statistical analysis and did not track the same donors over time. Memory repertoires showed no such pattern, whereas abundant cord blood beta clonotypes carried fewer insertions. Possibly, invariant MAIT and iNKT cells partly confounded zero-insertion analyses.

This clonotype was detected ten times or more. Its antigen is undetermined. From the 5' RACE reads, TCRdb called clonotypes with MiXCR, one entry per CDR3 protein. The sample yields approximately 470,000 distinct CDR3 sequences, about 14% seen once. This CDR3 comprises 14 residues. Trimming at V came to 5 bases and at J to 7 bases, leaving 7 bases not matched to a gene. Germline V gene data show CDR1 as SEHNR and CDR2 as FQNEAQ (reference sequence). Healthy Caucasians supplied all donations. These data are also associated with another study on yellow fever vaccine responses in identical twins.

The gene calls are TRBV7-9 and TRBJ1-4, with 7 bases matching TRBD1. The specimen was CD4+ T cells sorted from blood. The TCR was taken from a woman aged 18-30 years in good health. The CDR3, as DNA: TGTGCCAGCAGCGCCGGGACAGTTGGTGAAAAACTGTTTTTT. Protein sequence: CASSAGTVGEKLFF.